Listed below are T cell receptor beta chains from one sample, sequenced in a study of blood T cell repertoires in COVID-19. The method was immunoSEQ multiplex PCR; TCRdb's version includes in-frame clones alone and lacks a portion of them. The sample contains about 160,000 clones, approximately 88% of which appear only once. What was sequenced was peripheral blood. Receptor source: a woman of 80 years or more with active or convalescent COVID-19. The CDR3 runs from the conserved cysteine through the conserved F or W. Each record gives: V gene, J gene, clone size, D gene, CDR3 protein, CDR3 DNA. The D gene is left open where the match is weak. Only some rows state a clone size, as once, few, many or a class for expanded clones.

TRBV4-3,TRBJ2-1,.,.,CASSQEGGRGYNEQFF,TGCGCCAGCAGCCAAGAAGGAGGAAGAGGATACAATGAGCAGTTCTTC
TRBV27,TRBJ1-1,.,.,CASSLGQGQNTEAFF,TGTGCCAGCAGTTTAGGGCAGGGTCAGAACACTGAAGCTTTCTTT
TRBV18,TRBJ1-1,.,TRBD1,CASSPKDRSATEAFF,TGTGCCAGCTCACCGAAGGACAGGAGTGCCACTGAAGCTTTCTTT
TRBV7-2,TRBJ1-1,few,TRBD1,CASSLVVRGYTEAFF,TGTGCCAGCAGCTTAGTTGTCAGGGGGTACACTGAAGCTTTCTTT
TRBV20-1,TRBJ1-5,once,TRBD1,CSASLGQGAILAQPQHF,TGCAGTGCTAGTCTCGGACAGGGCGCGATATTGGCGCAGCCCCAGCATTTT
TRBV7-2,TRBJ1-3,many,.,CASSTTGWRNTIYF,TGTGCCAGCAGCACAACAGGGTGGAGAAACACCATATATTTT
TRBV7-8,TRBJ2-3,.,TRBD1,CASSNRDRGTAYTQYF,TGTGCCAGCAGCAACCGGGACAGGGGGACCGCTTATACGCAGTATTTT
TRBV3-1/TRBV3-2,TRBJ1-4,once,.,CASSQDGPREKLFF,TGTGCCAGCAGCCAAGATGGGCCCAGGGAAAAACTGTTTTTT
TRBV5-1,TRBJ2-1,.,TRBD2,CASSPRTSGAKRGNEQFF,TGCGCCAGCAGCCCGAGGACTAGCGGGGCCAAAAGGGGGAATGAGCAGTTCTTC
TRBV19,TRBJ1-2,once,.,CASSPWGGIRYGYTF,TGTGCCAGTAGTCCATGGGGGGGAATTAGGTATGGCTACACCTTC
TRBV6-6,TRBJ1-5,few,.,CASRGSGERNQPQHF,TGTGCCAGCAGAGGATCGGGGGAGCGGAATCAGCCCCAGCATTTT
TRBV18,TRBJ1-1,.,TRBD1,CASSPTGVYPGNTEAFF,TGTGCCAGCTCGCCAACAGGGGTCTATCCCGGAAACACTGAAGCTTTCTTT
TRBV7-9,TRBJ1-1,.,TRBD1,CASSSRQGMNTEAFF,TGTGCCAGCAGCTCCCGACAGGGGATGAACACTGAAGCTTTCTTT
TRBV11-3,TRBJ1-4,.,.,CASSIGTASHLFF,TGTGCCAGCAGCATCGGGACTGCCTCCCACCTGTTTTTT
TRBV6-5,TRBJ2-1,.,.,CASSLDSRSYNEQFF,TGTGCCAGCAGTTTGGACTCCCGATCGTACAATGAGCAGTTCTTC
TRBV5-6,TRBJ1-1,.,TRBD1,CASIIQGARITEAFF,TGTGCCAGCATCATCCAGGGGGCAAGGATCACTGAAGCTTTCTTT
TRBV19,TRBJ2-5,.,TRBD1,CATRRDSEETQYF,TGTGCCACCCGCCGGGACAGTGAAGAGACCCAGTACTTC
TRBV5-8,TRBJ1-2,.,TRBD1,CASSLTGVADGYTF,TGTGCCAGCAGCTTAACAGGGGTAGCGGATGGCTACACCTTC
TRBV19,TRBJ1-2,.,.,CASSTPNYGYTF,TGTGCCAGTAGTACTCCTAACTATGGCTACACCTTC
TRBV6-5,TRBJ1-6,.,.,CASSSSGGDNSPLHF,TGTGCCAGCAGCTCCTCCGGAGGGGATAATTCACCCCTCCACTTT
TRBV5-1,TRBJ1-4,.,.,CASSKAGGSTNEKLFF,TGCGCCAGCAGCAAGGCAGGAGGTTCAACTAATGAAAAACTGTTTTTT
TRBV29-1,TRBJ2-2,.,TRBD2,CSVEVGAGVGELFF,TGCAGCGTTGAAGTAGGGGCGGGGGTCGGGGAGCTGTTTTTT
TRBV5-1,TRBJ1-1,.,TRBD1,CASRLQGQDTEAFF,TGCGCCAGCAGGTTACAGGGGCAGGACACTGAAGCTTTCTTT
TRBV12-5,TRBJ1-1,.,TRBD1,CASGPGQGWNTEAFF,TGTGCTAGTGGTCCCGGACAGGGTTGGAACACTGAAGCTTTCTTT
TRBV29-1,TRBJ1-1,once,TRBD1,CSVERDRGHTEAFF,TGCAGCGTTGAGAGGGACAGGGGCCACACTGAAGCTTTCTTT
TRBV12-3/TRBV12-4,TRBJ1-1,.,.,CASRQGLGTEAFF,TGTGCCAGCAGACAGGGCTTGGGCACTGAAGCTTTCTTT
TRBV19,TRBJ1-2,once,.,CASSMSTGQAYGYTF,TGTGCCAGTAGTATGTCGACAGGACAAGCATATGGCTACACCTTC
TRBV5-5,TRBJ1-6,.,.,CASSLQTYNSPLHF,TGTGCCAGCAGTTTACAGACCTATAATTCACCCCTCCACTTT
TRBV2,TRBJ1-2,many,.,CASMIANYGYTF,TGTGCCAGCATGATAGCTAACTATGGCTACACCTTC
TRBV3-1/TRBV3-2,TRBJ1-2,once,.,CASSPKATPSGYGYTF,TGTGCCAGCAGCCCGAAGGCGACACCTTCAGGGTATGGCTACACCTTC
TRBV19,TRBJ1-4,.,.,CASSPGNGEKLFF,TGTGCCAGTAGCCCGGGGAATGGGGAAAAACTGTTTTTT
TRBV27,TRBJ1-5,.,.,CASADTSYQPQHF,TGTGCCAGTGCCGACACGTCTTATCAGCCCCAGCATTTT